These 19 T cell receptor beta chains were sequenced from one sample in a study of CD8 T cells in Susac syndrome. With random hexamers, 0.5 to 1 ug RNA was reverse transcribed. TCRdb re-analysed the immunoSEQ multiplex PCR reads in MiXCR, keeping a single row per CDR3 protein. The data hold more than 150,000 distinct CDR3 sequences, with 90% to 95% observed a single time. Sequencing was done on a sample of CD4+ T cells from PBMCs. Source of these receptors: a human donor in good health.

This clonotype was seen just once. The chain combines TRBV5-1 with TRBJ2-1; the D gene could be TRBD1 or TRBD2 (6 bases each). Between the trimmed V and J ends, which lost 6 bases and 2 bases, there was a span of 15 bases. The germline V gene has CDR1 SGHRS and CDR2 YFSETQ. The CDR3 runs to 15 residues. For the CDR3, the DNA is TGCGCCAGCACGCGAGGGGGAGGAACCTACAATGAGCAGTTCTTC. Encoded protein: CASTRGGGTYNEQFF. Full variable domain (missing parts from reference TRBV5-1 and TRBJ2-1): KAGVTQTPRYLIKTRGQQVTLSCSPISGHRSVSWYQQTPGQGLQFLFEYFSETQRNKGNFPGRFSGRQFSNSRSEMNVSTLELGDSALYLCASTRGGGTYNEQFFGPGTRLTVL.

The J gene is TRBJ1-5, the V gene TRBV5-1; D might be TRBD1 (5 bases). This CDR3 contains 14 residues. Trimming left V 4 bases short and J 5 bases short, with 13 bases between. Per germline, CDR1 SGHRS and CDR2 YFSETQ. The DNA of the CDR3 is TGCGCCAGCAGCAAAGACAGTATGGATCAGCCCCAGCATTTT. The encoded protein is CASSKDSMDQPQHF. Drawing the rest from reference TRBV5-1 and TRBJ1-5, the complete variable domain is KAGVTQTPRYLIKTRGQQVTLSCSPISGHRSVSWYQQTPGQGLQFLFEYFSETQRNKGNFPGRFSGRQFSNSRSEMNVSTLELGDSALYLCASSKDSMDQPQHFGDGTRLSIL.

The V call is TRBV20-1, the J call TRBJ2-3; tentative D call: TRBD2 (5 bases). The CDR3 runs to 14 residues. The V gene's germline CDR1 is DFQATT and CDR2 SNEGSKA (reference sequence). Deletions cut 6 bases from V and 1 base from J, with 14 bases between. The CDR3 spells CSAPEGSGTDTQYF. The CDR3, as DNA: TGCAGTGCCCCCGAGGGTTCAGGCACAGATACGCAGTATTTT.

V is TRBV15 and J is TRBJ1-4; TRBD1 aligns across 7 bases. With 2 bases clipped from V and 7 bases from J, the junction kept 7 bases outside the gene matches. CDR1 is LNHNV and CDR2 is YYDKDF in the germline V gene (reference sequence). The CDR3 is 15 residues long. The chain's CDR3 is CATSRPRGAGEKLFF. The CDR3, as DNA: TGTGCCACCAGCAGACCCAGGGGGGCGGGTGAAAAACTGTTTTTT.

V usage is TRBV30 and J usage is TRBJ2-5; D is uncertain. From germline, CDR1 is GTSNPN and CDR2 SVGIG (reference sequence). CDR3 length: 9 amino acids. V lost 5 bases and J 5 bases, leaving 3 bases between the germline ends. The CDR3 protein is CAWLETQYF. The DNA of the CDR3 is TGTGCCTGGTTGGAGACCCAGTACTTC.

The CDR3 coding sequence is TGTGCCAGAGAAAAAGGGTACTTC. Translating it yields CAREKGYF. The chain uses TRBV3-1 and TRBJ2-7; D remains unclear. In germline, CDR1 is LGHDT, CDR2 YNNKEL (reference sequence). With 9 bases removed from V and 12 bases from J, the gap between germline ends came to 9 bases. The length of the CDR3 is 8 residues.

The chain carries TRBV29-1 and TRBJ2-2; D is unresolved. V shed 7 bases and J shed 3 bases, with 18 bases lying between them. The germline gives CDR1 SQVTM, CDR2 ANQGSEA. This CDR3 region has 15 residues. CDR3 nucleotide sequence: TGCAGCGCTGCGGCAGGTCTACCCGACACCGGGGAGCTGTTTTTT. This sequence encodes CSAAAGLPDTGELFF.

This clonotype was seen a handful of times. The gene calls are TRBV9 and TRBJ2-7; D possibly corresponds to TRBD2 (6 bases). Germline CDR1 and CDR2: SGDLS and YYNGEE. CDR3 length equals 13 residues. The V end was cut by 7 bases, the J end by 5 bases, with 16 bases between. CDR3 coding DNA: TGTGCCAGCGCGACTGGGGGGATCGACGAGCAGTACTTC. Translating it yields CASATGGIDEQYF.

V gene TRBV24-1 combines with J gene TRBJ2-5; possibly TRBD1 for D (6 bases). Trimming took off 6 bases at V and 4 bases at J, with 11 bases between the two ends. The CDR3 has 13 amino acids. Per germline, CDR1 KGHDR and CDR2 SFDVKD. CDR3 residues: CATSLAGAETQYF. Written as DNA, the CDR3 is TGTGCCACCAGTCTTGCAGGGGCAGAGACCCAGTACTTC.

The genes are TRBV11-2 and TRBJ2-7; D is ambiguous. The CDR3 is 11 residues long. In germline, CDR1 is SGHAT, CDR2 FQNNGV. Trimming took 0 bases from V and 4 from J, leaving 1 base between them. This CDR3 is CASSLEYEQYF. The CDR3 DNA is TGTGCCAGCAGCTTAGAGTACGAGCAGTACTTC. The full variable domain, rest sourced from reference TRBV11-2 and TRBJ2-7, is EAGVAQSPRYKIIEKRQSVAFWCNPISGHATLYWYQQILGQGPKLLIQFQNNGVVDDSQLPKDRFSAERLKGVDSTLKIQPAKLEDSAVYLCASSLEYEQYFGPGTRLTVT.

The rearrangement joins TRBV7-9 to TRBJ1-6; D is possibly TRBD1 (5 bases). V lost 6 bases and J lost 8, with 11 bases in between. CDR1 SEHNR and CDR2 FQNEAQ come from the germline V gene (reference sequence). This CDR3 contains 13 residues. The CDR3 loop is CASRRQPDSPLHF. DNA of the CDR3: TGTGCCAGCAGGCGACAGCCGGATTCACCCCTCCACTTT. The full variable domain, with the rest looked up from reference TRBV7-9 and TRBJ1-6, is DTGVSQNPRHKITKRGQNVTFRCDPISEHNRLYWYRQTLGQGPEFLTYFQNEAQLEKSRLLSDRFSAERPKGSFSTLEIQRTEQGDSAMYLCASRRQPDSPLHFGNGTRLTVT.

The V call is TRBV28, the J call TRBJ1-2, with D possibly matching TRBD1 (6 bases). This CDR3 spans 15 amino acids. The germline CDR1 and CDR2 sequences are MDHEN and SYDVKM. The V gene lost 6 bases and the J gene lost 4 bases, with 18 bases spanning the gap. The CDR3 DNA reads TGTGCCAGCAGGATCGGGACAAGGGCTTTCTATGGCTACACCTTC. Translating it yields CASRIGTRAFYGYTF.

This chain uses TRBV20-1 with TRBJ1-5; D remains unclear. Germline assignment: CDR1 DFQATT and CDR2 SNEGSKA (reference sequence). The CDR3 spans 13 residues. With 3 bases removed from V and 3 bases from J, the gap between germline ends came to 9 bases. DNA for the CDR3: TGCAGTGCTAGTCCGCAGCTCAATCAGCCCCAGCATTTT. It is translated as CSASPQLNQPQHF.

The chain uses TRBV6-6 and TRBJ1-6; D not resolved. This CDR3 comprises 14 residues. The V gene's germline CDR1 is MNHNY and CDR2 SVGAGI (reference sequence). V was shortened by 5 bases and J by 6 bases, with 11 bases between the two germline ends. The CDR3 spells CASSTDGVNSPLHF. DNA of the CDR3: TGTGCCAGCAGTACCGACGGTGTTAATTCACCCCTCCACTTT.

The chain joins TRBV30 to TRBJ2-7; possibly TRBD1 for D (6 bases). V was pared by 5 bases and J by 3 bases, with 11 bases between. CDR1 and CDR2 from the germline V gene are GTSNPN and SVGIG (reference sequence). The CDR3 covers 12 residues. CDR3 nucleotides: TGTGCCTGGGGTAGGACAGACTACGAGCAGTACTTC. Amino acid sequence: CAWGRTDYEQYF.

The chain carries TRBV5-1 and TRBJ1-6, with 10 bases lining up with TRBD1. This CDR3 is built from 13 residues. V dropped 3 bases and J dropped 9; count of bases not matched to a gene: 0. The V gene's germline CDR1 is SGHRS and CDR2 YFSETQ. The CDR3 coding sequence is TGCGCCAGCAGCTGGGACAGGGGTTCACCCCTCCACTTT. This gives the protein CASSWDRGSPLHF.

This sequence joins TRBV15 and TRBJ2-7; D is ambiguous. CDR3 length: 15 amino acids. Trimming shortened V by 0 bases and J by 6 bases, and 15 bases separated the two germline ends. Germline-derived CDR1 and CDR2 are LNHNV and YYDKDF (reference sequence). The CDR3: CATSRDNPNGGEQYF. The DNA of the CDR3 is TGTGCCACCAGCAGAGATAACCCAAATGGCGGCGAGCAGTACTTC.

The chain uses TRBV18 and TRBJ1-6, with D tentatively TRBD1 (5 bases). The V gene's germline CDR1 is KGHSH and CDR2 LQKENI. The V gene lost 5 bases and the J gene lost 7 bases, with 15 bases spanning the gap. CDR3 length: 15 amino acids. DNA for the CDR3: TGTGCCAGCTCATTAGTGGGACGGGGAAATTCACCCCTCCACTTT. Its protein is CASSLVGRGNSPLHF.

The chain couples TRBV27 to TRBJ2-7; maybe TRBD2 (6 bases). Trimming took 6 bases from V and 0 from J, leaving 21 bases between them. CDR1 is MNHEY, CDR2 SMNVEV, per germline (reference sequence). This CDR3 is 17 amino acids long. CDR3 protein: CASSASGGGYSSYEQYF. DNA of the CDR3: TGTGCCAGCAGCGCATCCGGTGGGGGGTATAGCTCCTACGAGCAGTACTTC.